This TCR beta chain is drawn from a study of blood T cells in healthy people across ages. Study-wide findings and caveats: Donor CMV infection status was unknown, possibly confounding age-related changes in expanded clonotypes. Higher naive T cell percentage went strongly together with higher TCR beta diversity.

Of note for this clonotype: Its antigen is unknown.

Each individual donor underwent a draw of approximately 9.6 milliliters of peripheral blood. The authors ran a second PCR of about 7 to 11 cycles using a sample-barcoded 5' primer and a J-beta primer mix. TCRdb independently ran MiXCR on the 5' RACE reads; one entry per CDR3 protein. The sample carries about 1.8 million distinct CDR3 sequences, around half recorded once. The V segment lost 4 bases and the J segment 8 bases; nucleotides outside the gene matches: 10. This CDR3 spans 16 amino acids. The germline CDR1 and CDR2 sequences are LGHDT and YNNKEL (reference sequence). The chain combines TRBV3-1 with TRBJ2-3, with 12 bases fitting TRBD2. This receptor was identified in a woman aged 40 to 50 in good health. The specimen was blood. Written as DNA, the CDR3 is TGTGCCAGCAGCCCCCGACTAGCGGGGGCCCAAGGTACGCAGTATTTT. Translated, it gives CASSPRLAGAQGTQYF.